The text below deals with one TCR beta chain. UMI-labeled 5' RACE yielded the TRB cDNA libraries. From the 5' RACE reads, TCRdb lists one entry per CDR3 protein and no DNA. This table holds 100,000 to 150,000 distinct CDR3 sequences. The CDR3 spans 15 residues. Looked up from germline, CDR1 is SNHLY and CDR2 is FYNNEI. These data come from a study of CXCR3-negative and CXCR3-positive naive CD8 T cells. The TCR was taken from a human donor in good health. Some clones in this sample may be carry-over from other donors' samples. The specimen sequenced was naive CXCR3- CD8+ T cells from blood. Documented subset: CD45RO-CCR7+CD27+CD95- naive CD8+ T cells lacking CXCR3 (TNR3-). The rearrangement uses TRBV2 and TRBJ2-7; TCRdb picks TRBD1, but there is no DNA to check that call. The CDR3 sequence: CASSPPVRGNDEQYF.